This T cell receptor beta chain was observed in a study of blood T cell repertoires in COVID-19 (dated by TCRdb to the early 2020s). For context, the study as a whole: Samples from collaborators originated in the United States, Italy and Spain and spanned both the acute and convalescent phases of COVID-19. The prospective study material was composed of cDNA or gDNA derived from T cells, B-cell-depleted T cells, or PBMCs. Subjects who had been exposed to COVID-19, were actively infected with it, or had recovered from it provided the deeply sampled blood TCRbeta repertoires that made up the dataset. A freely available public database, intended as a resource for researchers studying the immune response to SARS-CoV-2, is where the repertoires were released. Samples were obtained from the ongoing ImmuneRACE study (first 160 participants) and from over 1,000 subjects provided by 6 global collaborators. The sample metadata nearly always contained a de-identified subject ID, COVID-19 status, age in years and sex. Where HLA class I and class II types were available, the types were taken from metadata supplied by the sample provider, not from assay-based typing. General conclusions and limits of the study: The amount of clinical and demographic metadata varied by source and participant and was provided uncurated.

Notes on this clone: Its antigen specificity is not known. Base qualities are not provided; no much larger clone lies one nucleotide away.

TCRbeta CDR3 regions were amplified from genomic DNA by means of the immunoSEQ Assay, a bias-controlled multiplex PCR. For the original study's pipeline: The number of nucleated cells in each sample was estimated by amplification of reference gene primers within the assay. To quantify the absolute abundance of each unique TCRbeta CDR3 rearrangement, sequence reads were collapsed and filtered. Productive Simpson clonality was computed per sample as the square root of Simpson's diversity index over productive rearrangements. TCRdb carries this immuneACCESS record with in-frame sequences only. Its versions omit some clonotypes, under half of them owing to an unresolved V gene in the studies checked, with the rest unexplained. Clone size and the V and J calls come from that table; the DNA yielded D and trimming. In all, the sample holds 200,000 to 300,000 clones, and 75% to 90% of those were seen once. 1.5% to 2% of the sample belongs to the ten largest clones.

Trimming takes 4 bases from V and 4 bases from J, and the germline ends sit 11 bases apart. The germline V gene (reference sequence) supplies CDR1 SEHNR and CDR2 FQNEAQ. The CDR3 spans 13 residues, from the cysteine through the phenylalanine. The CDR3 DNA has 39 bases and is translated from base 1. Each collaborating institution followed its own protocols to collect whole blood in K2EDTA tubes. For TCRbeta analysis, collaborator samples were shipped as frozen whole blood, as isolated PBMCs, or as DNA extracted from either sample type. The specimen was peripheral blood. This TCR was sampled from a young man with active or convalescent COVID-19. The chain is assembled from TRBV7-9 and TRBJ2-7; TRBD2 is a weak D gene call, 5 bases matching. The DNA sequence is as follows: TGTGCCAGCAGCTCCGCAACGGGATACGAGCAGTACTTC. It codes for CASSSATGYEQYF.